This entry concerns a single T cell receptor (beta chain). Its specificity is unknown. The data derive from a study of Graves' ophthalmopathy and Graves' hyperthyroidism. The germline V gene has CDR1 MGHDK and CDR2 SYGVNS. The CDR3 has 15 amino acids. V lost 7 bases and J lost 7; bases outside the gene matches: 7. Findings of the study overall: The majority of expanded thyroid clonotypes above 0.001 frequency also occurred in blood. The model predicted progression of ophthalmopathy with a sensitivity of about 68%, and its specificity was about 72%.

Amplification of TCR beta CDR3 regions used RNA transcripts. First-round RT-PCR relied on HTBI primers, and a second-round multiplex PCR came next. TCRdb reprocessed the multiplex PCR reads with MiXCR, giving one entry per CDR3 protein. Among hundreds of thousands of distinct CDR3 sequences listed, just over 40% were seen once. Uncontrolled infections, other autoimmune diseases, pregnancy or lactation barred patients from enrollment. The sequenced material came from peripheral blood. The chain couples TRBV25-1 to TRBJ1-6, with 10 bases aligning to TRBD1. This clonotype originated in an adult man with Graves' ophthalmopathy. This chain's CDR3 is CASIGTGAHNSPLHF. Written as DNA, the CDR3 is TGTGCCAGCATTGGGACAGGGGCTCACAATTCACCCCTCCACTTT.